This T cell receptor (beta chain) was sequenced during a study of cytomegalovirus exposure and HLA in healthy donors. V gave up 2 bases and J gave up 5 bases; unmatched junction bases: 3. The CDR3 spans 14 residues. The V gene's germline CDR1 is ENHRY and CDR2 SYGVKD. Both 60 Vbeta primers and 13 Jbeta primers went into the PCR. In the original workflow: In a later analysis, approximately 80 million unique TCR beta chains included roughly 11 million shared by two or more donors. The table came from immunoSEQ multiplex PCR; TCRdb's copy has only in-frame clones and leaves some out. V and J calls and clone size come straight from that table; D and trimming were deduced from the DNA. This table lists about 150,000 clones. Regarding the study as a whole: The authors listed 164 TCR beta chains as cytomegalovirus-associated.

For this clone: Its antigen is unknown.

The sequenced sample consisted of PBMCs. The chain couples TRBV10-3 to TRBJ2-1; 7 bases fit TRBD2. The clonotype was recovered from a young man in good health and CMV-seronegative. The CDR3 sequence: CAISERTSHNEQFF. For the CDR3, the DNA is TGTGCCATCAGTGAGCGGACTAGTCACAATGAGCAGTTCTTC.